This record looks at one T cell receptor (beta chain) sequence and its context. Its antigen is unidentified. The sample is drawn from a study of shared clonotypes between healthy human individuals. Repertoires were generated with immunoSEQ multiplex PCR, while TCRdb's copy carries only in-frame clones and drops some. This sample has fewer than 3 million clones, with less than 95% found just once. Study-wide results and limits: The study generally estimated greater richness for naive than memory subsets.

Input material: naive CD4+ T cells from PBMCs. The subset is: CD45RA+ positively selected. This clonotype originated in a man aged 18 to 29 in good health. Some clones in this sample may be carry-over from other donors' samples.

CDR3 nucleotides: TGCGCCAGCAGCCAAGCCCCGACAGGCCAGCCCCAGCATTTT. It encodes CASSQAPTGQPQHF. The chain links TRBV4-1 to TRBJ1-5; the D gene is possibly TRBD1 (6 bases). CDR1 is MGHRA, CDR2 YSYEKL, per germline. With 1 base removed from V and 7 bases from J, the gap between germline ends came to 11 bases. This CDR3 has 14 residues.